The rows below give T cell receptor beta chains drawn from one sample of a study of post-analysis software for immune sequencing data. TCRdb reprocessed the PCR reads with MiXCR, giving one entry per CDR3 protein. The profile shows approximately 690,000 distinct CDR3 sequences, about 60% of them singletons. The sequenced material came from blood. These receptors originate from a girl aged 2-10 years with multiple sclerosis. Both conserved end residues are part of each CDR3. D genes are given only for firm matches. Where a row states a size, it is once, few, many or the class of an expanded clone; other rows omit it.

TRBV6-2/TRBV6-3	TRBJ2-3	.	TRBD1	CASRPRQGLTDTQYF	TGTGCCAGCAGACCACGACAGGGTCTCACAGATACGCAGTATTTT
TRBV7-3	TRBJ1-1	once	.	CANSLGGDTEAFF	TGTGCCAACAGCTTAGGGGGGGACACTGAAGCTTTCTTT
TRBV29-1	TRBJ2-5	.	.	CSVDLPRVFVRKETQYF	TGCAGCGTAGACCTTCCCAGGGTGTTTGTCCGCAAAGAGACCCAGTACTTC
TRBV6-5	TRBJ2-1	.	TRBD2	CASAGLAGVRNEQFF	TGTGCCAGCGCTGGACTAGCGGGAGTACGCAATGAGCAGTTCTTC
TRBV20-1	TRBJ1-2	.	.	CSARKGVGGYTF	TGTAGTGCTAGAAAGGGAGTGGGCGGCTACACCTTC
TRBV4-2	TRBJ2-3	once	.	CASRGHTDTQYF	TGTGCCAGCAGAGGGCACACAGATACGCAGTATTTT
TRBV6-4	TRBJ1-1	.	.	CASSDSRDSAEAFF	TGTGCCAGCAGTGACTCCCGGGACTCCGCTGAAGCTTTCTTT
TRBV3-1	TRBJ2-5	.	TRBD1	CASSQDLRERTGRETQYF	TGTGCCAGCAGCCAAGATCTGAGGGAGAGGACAGGGAGAGAGACCCAGTACTTC
TRBV29-1	TRBJ2-7	.	TRBD1	CSALGQRSHEQYF	TGCAGCGCCTTGGGACAGCGGTCCCACGAGCAGTACTTC
TRBV13	TRBJ2-7	.	TRBD1	CASSPARGQGANEQYF	TGTGCCAGCAGCCCCGCCCGGGGACAGGGGGCGAACGAGCAGTACTTC